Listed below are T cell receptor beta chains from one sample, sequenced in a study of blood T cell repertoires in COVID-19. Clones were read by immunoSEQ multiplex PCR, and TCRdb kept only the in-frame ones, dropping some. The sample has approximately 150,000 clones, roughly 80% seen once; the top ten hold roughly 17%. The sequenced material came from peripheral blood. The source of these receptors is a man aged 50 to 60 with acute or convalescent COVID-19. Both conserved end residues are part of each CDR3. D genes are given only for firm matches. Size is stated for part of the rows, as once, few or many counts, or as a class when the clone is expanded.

CDR3aa: CASSPGDREAFF
CDR3nt: TGTGCCAGCAGTCCCGGTGACAGGGAAGCTTTCTTT
j_gene: TRBJ1-1
abundance: -
d_gene: -
v_gene: TRBV12-3/TRBV12-4

CDR3aa: CASSSEGQGFYGYTF
CDR3nt: TGCGCCAGCAGCTCAGAAGGACAGGGGTTCTATGGCTACACCTTC
j_gene: TRBJ1-2
abundance: -
d_gene: TRBD1
v_gene: TRBV5-1

CDR3aa: CASSDLAGGRYEQYF
CDR3nt: TGTGCCAGCAGTGACCTAGCGGGGGGCCGCTACGAGCAGTACTTC
j_gene: TRBJ2-7
abundance: -
d_gene: TRBD2
v_gene: TRBV2

CDR3aa: CASSVGLQQYF
CDR3nt: TGTGCCAGCAGCGTTGGGCTGCAGCAGTACTTC
j_gene: TRBJ2-7
abundance: -
d_gene: -
v_gene: TRBV12-3/TRBV12-4

CDR3aa: CASSLARGQDNEQFF
CDR3nt: TGTGCCAGCAGCTTAGCGCGGGGGCAGGACAATGAGCAGTTCTTC
j_gene: TRBJ2-1
abundance: -
d_gene: -
v_gene: TRBV11-2

CDR3aa: CASSLGGDPGGATQYF
CDR3nt: TGTGCCAGCAGCTTAGGTGGTGACCCAGGCGGGGCTACGCAGTATTTT
j_gene: TRBJ2-3
abundance: -
d_gene: -
v_gene: TRBV7-8

CDR3aa: CASSERGSRSTEAFF
CDR3nt: TGTGCCAGCAGTGAACGGGGGTCGAGGAGCACTGAAGCTTTCTTT
j_gene: TRBJ1-1
abundance: -
d_gene: -
v_gene: TRBV6-1

CDR3aa: CASSQDSTSSYNSPLHF
CDR3nt: TGTGCCAGCAGCCAAGATTCAACCAGCTCCTATAATTCACCCCTCCACTTT
j_gene: TRBJ1-6
abundance: -
d_gene: -
v_gene: TRBV14

CDR3aa: CATSGLGQMGVDSNQPQHF
CDR3nt: TGTGCCACCAGCGGGTTGGGACAAATGGGCGTAGATAGCAATCAGCCCCAGCATTTT
j_gene: TRBJ1-5
abundance: -
d_gene: -
v_gene: TRBV15

CDR3aa: CASSLLAGGGTDTQYF
CDR3nt: TGTGCCAGCAGCTTACTAGCGGGGGGTGGCACAGATACGCAGTATTTT
j_gene: TRBJ2-3
abundance: -
d_gene: TRBD2
v_gene: TRBV7-7

CDR3aa: CASSVTGSGYGYTF
CDR3nt: TGTGCCAGCAGCGTCACAGGGTCGGGCTATGGCTACACCTTC
j_gene: TRBJ1-2
abundance: -
d_gene: -
v_gene: TRBV9

CDR3aa: CAWSGGARDTQYF
CDR3nt: TGTGCCTGGAGTGGTGGGGCACGAGATACGCAGTATTTT
j_gene: TRBJ2-3
abundance: -
d_gene: -
v_gene: TRBV30

CDR3aa: CASSQSDTSLHF
CDR3nt: TGTGCCAGCAGCCAATCGGACACGTCCCTCCACTTT
j_gene: TRBJ1-6
abundance: -
d_gene: -
v_gene: TRBV14

CDR3aa: CASTVGQGANQPQHF
CDR3nt: TGTGCCAGTACCGTTGGACAGGGGGCTAACCAGCCCCAGCATTTT
j_gene: TRBJ1-5
abundance: -
d_gene: TRBD1
v_gene: TRBV19

CDR3aa: CASSPTGEAVYGYTF
CDR3nt: TGTGCCAGCAGCCCCACAGGGGAAGCCGTATATGGCTACACCTTC
j_gene: TRBJ1-2
abundance: few
d_gene: TRBD1
v_gene: TRBV7-8

CDR3aa: CATSDGGQGRGQPQHF
CDR3nt: TGTGCCACCAGTGATGGGGGACAGGGGCGGGGTCAGCCCCAGCATTTT
j_gene: TRBJ1-5
abundance: -
d_gene: TRBD1
v_gene: TRBV24-1

CDR3aa: CASSISVGGPGETQYF
CDR3nt: TGTGCCAGCAGCATTTCGGTGGGGGGGCCGGGGGAGACCCAGTACTTC
j_gene: TRBJ2-5
abundance: -
d_gene: -
v_gene: TRBV11-2

CDR3aa: CASKRGTDVSYEQYF
CDR3nt: TGTGCCAGTAAACGCGGGACAGACGTTTCCTACGAGCAGTACTTC
j_gene: TRBJ2-7
abundance: few
d_gene: -
v_gene: TRBV19

CDR3aa: CASSYAQTEKLFF
CDR3nt: TGTGCCAGCAGCTATGCTCAGACAGAAAAACTGTTTTTT
j_gene: TRBJ1-4
abundance: -
d_gene: -
v_gene: TRBV3-1/TRBV3-2

CDR3aa: CASSLPPGQGAGAFF
CDR3nt: TGCGCCAGCAGCCTGCCACCTGGACAGGGGGCGGGAGCTTTCTTT
j_gene: TRBJ1-1
abundance: -
d_gene: TRBD1
v_gene: TRBV4-1

CDR3aa: CAIRLGTATEAFF
CDR3nt: TGTGCCATCCGCCTCGGGACAGCCACTGAAGCTTTCTTT
j_gene: TRBJ1-1
abundance: -
d_gene: TRBD1
v_gene: TRBV10-3

CDR3aa: CASSSKGDWGQGVYYGYTF
CDR3nt: TGCGCCAGCAGCTCCAAGGGAGATTGGGGACAGGGAGTTTACTATGGCTACACCTTC
j_gene: TRBJ1-2
abundance: -
d_gene: TRBD1
v_gene: TRBV5-1